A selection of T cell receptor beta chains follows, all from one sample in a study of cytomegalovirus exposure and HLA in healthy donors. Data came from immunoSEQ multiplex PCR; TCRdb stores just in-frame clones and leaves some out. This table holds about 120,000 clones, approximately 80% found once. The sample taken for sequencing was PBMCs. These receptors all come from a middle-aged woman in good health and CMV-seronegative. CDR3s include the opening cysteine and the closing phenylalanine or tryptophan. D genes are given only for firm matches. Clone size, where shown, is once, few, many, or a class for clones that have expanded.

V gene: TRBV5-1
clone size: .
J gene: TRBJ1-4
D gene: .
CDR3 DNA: TGCGCCAGCAGTACACTTACCGGGGCAACTAATGAAAAACTGTTTTTT
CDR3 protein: CASSTLTGATNEKLFF

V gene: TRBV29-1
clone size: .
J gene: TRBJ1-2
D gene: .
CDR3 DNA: TGCAGCGTTGAATTCCGGTCTTCAAACTATGGCTACACCTTC
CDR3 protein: CSVEFRSSNYGYTF

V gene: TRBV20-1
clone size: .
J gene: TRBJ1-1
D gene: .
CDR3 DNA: TGCAGTGCCTGGGACTTTCCTGAGGCTTTCTTT
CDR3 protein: CSAWDFPEAFF

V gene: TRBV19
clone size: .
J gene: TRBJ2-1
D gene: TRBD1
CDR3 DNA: TGTGCCAGTAGTTCGGACAGGGCCACCTACAATGAGCAGTTCTTC
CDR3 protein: CASSSDRATYNEQFF

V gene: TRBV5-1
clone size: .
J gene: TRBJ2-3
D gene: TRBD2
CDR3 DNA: TGCGCCAGCAGCCGACTAGCGTCTAGCACAGATACGCAGTATTTT
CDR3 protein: CASSRLASSTDTQYF

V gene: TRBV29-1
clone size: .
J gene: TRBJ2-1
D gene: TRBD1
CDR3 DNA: TGCAGCGTTCTCAGGGGGCTGGGTGAGCAGTTCTTC
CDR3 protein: CSVLRGLGEQFF

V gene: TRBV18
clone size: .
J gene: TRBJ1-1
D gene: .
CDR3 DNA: TGTGCCAGCTCACCACAGTCAGGGGCCGCTGAAGCTTTCTTT
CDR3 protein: CASSPQSGAAEAFF

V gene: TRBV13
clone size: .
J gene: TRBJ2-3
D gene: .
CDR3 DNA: TGTGCCAGCAGGGAATGGGGGCGGACCACAGATGCGCAGTATTTT
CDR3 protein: CASREWGRTTDAQYF

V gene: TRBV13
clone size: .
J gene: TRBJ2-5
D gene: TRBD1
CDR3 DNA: TGTGCCAGCAGAAAGGCAGGGGGCGTACGAGAGACCCAGTACTTC
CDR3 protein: CASRKAGGVRETQYF

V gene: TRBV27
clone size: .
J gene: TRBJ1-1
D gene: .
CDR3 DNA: TGTGCCAGCAGTTTATCCTCAGGAGGGTTGAACACTGAAGCTTTCTTT
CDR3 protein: CASSLSSGGLNTEAFF

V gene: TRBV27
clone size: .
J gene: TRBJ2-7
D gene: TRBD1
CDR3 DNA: TGTGCCAGCAGTGGACAGGGACGGTACGAGCAGTACTTC
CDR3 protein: CASSGQGRYEQYF

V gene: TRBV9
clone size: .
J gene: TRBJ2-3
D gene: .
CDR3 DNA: TGTGCCAGCAGCGGCGGCGGGACCGTAAACACAGATACGCAGTATTTT
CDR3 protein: CASSGGGTVNTDTQYF

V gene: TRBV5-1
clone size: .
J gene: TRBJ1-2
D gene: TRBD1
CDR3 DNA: TGCGCCAGCAGCGACCGGGACAGAACTGGGTATGGCTACACCTTC
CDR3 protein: CASSDRDRTGYGYTF

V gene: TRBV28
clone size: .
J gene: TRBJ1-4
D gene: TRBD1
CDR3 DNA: TGTGCCAGTATTAGACAGGGTAATGAAAAACTGTTTTTT
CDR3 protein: CASIRQGNEKLFF

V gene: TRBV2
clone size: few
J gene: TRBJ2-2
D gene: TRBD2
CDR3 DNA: TGTGCCAGCAGTGCTCTAGCGGGAGGCTACACCGGGGAGCTGTTTTTT
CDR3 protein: CASSALAGGYTGELFF

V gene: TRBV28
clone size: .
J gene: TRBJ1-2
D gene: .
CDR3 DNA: TGTGCCAGCAGTCATGGGCAGGGTTACTATGGCTACACCTTC
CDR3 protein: CASSHGQGYYGYTF

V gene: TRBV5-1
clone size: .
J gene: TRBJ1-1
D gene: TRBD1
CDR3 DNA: TGCGCCAGCAGCAAAGGACAGGGTGCGGATGAAGCTTTCTTT
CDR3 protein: CASSKGQGADEAFF

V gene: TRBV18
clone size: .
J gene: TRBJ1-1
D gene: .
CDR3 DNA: TGTGCCAGCTCACCACCCCCTGCACGGGGATCAAACACTGAAGCTTTCTTT
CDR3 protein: CASSPPPARGSNTEAFF

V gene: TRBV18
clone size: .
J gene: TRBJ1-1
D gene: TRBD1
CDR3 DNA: TGTGCCAGCTCACGAACTAGTACAGGGGCTGGCGCTGAAGCTTTCTTT
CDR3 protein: CASSRTSTGAGAEAFF

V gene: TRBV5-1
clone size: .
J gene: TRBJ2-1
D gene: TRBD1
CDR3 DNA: TGCGCCAGCAGCGGAACACAGGGGTTCTCCTACAATGAGCAGTTCTTC
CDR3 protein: CASSGTQGFSYNEQFF

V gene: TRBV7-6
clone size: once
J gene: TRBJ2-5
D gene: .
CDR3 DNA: TGTGCCAGCAGCTTAGACCTGTCACTTCAAGAGACCCAGTACTTC
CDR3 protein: CASSLDLSLQETQYF

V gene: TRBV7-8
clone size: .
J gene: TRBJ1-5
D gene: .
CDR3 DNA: TGTGCCAGCAGCTCGAACTTTGATCAGCCCCAGCATTTT
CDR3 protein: CASSSNFDQPQHF

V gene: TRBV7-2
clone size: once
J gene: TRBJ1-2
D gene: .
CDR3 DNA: TGTGCCAGCAGCTTAGGAGGAATTTGGTATGGCTACACCTTC
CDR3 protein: CASSLGGIWYGYTF

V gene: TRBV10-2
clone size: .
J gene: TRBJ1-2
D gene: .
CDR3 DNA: TGCGCCAGCAGTGACCCAGGATACTATGGCTACACCTTC
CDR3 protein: CASSDPGYYGYTF

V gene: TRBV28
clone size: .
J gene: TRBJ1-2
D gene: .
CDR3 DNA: TGTGCCAGCAGCCTAGGAAGGCCCAACTATGGCTACACCTTC
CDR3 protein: CASSLGRPNYGYTF

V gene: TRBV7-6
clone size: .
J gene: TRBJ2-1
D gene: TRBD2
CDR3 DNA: TGTGCCAGCAGCGACGGACTAGCGGCCGATGAGCAGTTCTTC
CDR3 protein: CASSDGLAADEQFF

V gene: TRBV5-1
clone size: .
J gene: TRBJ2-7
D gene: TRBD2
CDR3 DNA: TGCGCCAGCAGCTTGGAGGGCGGGGGACCCTACGAGCAGTACTTC
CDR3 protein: CASSLEGGGPYEQYF

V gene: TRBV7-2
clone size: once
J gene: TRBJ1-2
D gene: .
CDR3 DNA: TGTGCCAGCAGCTTAGAGTTAGTCCCCTTAACTATGGGCTACACCTTC
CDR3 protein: CASSLELVPLTMGYTF

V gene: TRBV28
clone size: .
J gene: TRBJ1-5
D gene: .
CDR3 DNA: TGTGCCAGCAGTTTCTTTTCAACCCCGTTGACAGGCAATCAGCCCCAGCATTTT
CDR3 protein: CASSFFSTPLTGNQPQHF

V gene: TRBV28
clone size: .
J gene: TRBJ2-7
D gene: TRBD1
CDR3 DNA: TGTGCCAGCAGAGAAGTGGAGACAGGGGGCTACGAGCAGTACTTC
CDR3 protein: CASREVETGGYEQYF

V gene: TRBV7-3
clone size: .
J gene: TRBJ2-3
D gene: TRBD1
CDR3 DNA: TGTGCCAGCAGCTTACAAACAGGGGGCACAGATACGCAGTATTTT
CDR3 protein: CASSLQTGGTDTQYF

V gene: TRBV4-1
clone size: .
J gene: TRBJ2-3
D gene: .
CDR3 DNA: TGCGCCAGCAGCCCTCCGTTTAGGGAGGATACGCAGTATTTT
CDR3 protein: CASSPPFREDTQYF

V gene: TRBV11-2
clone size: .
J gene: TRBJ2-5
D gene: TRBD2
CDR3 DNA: TGTGCCAGCAGCCTCAGACTAGCGGGGGACTCAGAGACCCAGTACTTC
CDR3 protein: CASSLRLAGDSETQYF

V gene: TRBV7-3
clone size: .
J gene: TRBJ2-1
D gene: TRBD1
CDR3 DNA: TGTGCCAGCAGCAACGGACAGGGGTCGCATGAGCAGTTCTTC
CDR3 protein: CASSNGQGSHEQFF

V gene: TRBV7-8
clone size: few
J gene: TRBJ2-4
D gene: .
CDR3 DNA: TGTGCCAGCAGCTTACAGGTAGCCAAAAACATTCAGTACTTC
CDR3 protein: CASSLQVAKNIQYF

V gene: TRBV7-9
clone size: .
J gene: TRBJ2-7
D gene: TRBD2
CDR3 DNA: TGTGCCAGCAGCTCAGACGCACCTAGCGGGACAACCTACTGGGAGCAGTACTTC
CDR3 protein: CASSSDAPSGTTYWEQYF

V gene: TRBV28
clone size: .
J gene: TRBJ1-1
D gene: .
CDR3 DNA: TGTGCCAGCAGTCCCCCGGACAGAAACACTGAAGCTTTCTTT
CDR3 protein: CASSPPDRNTEAFF

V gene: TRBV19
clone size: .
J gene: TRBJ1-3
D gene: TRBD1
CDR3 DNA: TGTGCCAGCCGGGACAGGGGTAACGGGGACGGAAACACCATATATTTT
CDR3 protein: CASRDRGNGDGNTIYF

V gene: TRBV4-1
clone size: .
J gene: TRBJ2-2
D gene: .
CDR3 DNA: TGCGCCAGCAGCCATCTAGACAGGAACACCGGGGAGCTGTTTTTT
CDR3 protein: CASSHLDRNTGELFF

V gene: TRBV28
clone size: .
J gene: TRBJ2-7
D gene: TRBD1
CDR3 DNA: TGTGCCAGCTTGGGGACAGGGAACTACGAGCAGTACTTC
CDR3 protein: CASLGTGNYEQYF

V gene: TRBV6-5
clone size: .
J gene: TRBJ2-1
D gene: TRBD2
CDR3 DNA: TGTGCCAGCAGTTACGGAACGCTAGCGGGAGATGAGCAGTTCTTC
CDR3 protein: CASSYGTLAGDEQFF

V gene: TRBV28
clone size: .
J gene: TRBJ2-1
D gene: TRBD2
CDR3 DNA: TGTGCCAGCAGTTTAGGTTCCCTAGCGGGAGCCTACAATGAGCAGTTCTTC
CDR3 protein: CASSLGSLAGAYNEQFF

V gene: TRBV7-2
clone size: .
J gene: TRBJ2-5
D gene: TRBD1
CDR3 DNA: TGTGCCAGCAGCTTTTCCCAAGGGGGGACAGGGGAACAGTACTTC
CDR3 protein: CASSFSQGGTGEQYF